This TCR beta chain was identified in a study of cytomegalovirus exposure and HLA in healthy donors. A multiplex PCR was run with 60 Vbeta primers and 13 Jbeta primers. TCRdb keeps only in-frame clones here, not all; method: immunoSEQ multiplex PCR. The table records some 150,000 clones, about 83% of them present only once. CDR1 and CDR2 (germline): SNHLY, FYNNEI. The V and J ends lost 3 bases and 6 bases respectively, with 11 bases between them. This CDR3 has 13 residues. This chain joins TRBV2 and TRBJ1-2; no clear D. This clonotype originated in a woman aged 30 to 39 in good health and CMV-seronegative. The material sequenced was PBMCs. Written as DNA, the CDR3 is TGTGCCAGCAGTGACTCGACCGCGGATGGCTACACCTTC. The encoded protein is CASSDSTADGYTF.